Ten or more counts support the clone carrying this TCR beta chain. The antigen is not known. Amplification yielded TCR beta CDR3 regions, with RNA transcripts as the source. The HTBI set primed first-round TCR CDR3 RT-PCR. TCRdb re-called the multiplex PCR reads with MiXCR, one entry per CDR3 protein. The sample lists some 400,000 distinct CDR3 sequences; approximately 15% were seen once. This entry belongs to a study of T cells in Graves' hyperthyroidism and ophthalmopathy. Overall study results and limits: Ophthalmopathy was identified by the model a median about 6 months ahead of onset.

The clonotype was recovered from a woman aged 55-70 years with Graves' hyperthyroidism. The material sequenced was blood.

In DNA form, the CDR3 reads TGTGCCAGCAGTGAAGAAACTAGCGGGAGGGACGTAGAAGAGACCCAGTACTTC. It specifies CASSEETSGRDVEETQYF. This sequence joins TRBV2 and TRBJ2-5, with 13 bases lining up with TRBD2. This CDR3 has 18 residues. CDR1 is SNHLY and CDR2 is FYNNEI in the germline V gene. V trimming: 1 base; J trimming: 3 bases; junction bases outside the gene matches: 8.